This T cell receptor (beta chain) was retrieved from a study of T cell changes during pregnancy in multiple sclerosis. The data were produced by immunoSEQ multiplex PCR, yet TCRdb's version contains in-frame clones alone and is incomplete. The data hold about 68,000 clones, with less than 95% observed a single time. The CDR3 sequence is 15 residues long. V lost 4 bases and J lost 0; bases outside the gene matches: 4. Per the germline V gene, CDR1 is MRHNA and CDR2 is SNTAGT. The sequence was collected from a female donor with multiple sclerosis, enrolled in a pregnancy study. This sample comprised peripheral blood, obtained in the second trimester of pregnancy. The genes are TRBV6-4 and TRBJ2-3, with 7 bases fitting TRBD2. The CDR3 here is CASSAQRGSTDTQYF. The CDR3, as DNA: TGTGCCAGCAGTGCCCAGCGGGGTAGCACAGATACGCAGTATTTT.